The T cell receptor (beta chain) described here comes from a study of CD8 T cells in ankylosing spondylitis. Germline-derived CDR1 and CDR2 are SGHRS and YFSETQ. CDR3 length: 15 amino acids. Trimming took 2 bases from V and 3 from J, leaving 11 bases between them. General study findings and limits: A motif in TCR beta, a set of roughly eight highly homologous variants, appeared characteristic of ankylosing spondylitis blood.

As regards this clonotype: Its target is not known.

TCRdb called the 5' RACE reads again in MiXCR, with one record for every CDR3 protein. The data contain under 550,000 distinct CDR3 sequences, more than 25% of them singletons. Sequencing was performed on blood, either unsorted or a sorted T cell fraction (not recorded which). This TCR derives from a male donor with ankylosing spondylitis. The chain couples TRBV5-1 to TRBJ2-2, with a weak D call TRBD1 (5 bases). The CDR3 protein is CASSLSGPDTGELFF. CDR3 nucleotide sequence: TGCGCCAGCAGCTTATCAGGGCCAGACACCGGGGAGCTGTTTTTT.